A single sample is the source of the 17 T cell receptor beta chains below, sequenced in a study of technical replicates of blood from a handful of donors. Clones were read by immunoSEQ multiplex PCR, and TCRdb kept only the in-frame ones, dropping some. The sample contains over 70,000 clones, around 97% of which appear only once. The specimen was T cells isolated from PBMCs. Source of these receptors: a human donor in good health.

This clone appeared a single time. The chain uses TRBV19 and TRBJ1-5, with unresolved D. Trimming pared 3 bases from V and 2 bases from J, leaving 14 bases between. Germline CDR1 is LNHDA and CDR2 is SQIVND (reference sequence). The length of the CDR3 is 16 residues. The CDR3 DNA sequence: TGTGCCAGTAGTATTGGGGAGTGGGGTGGCAATCAGCCCCAGCATTTT. Translated, it gives CASSIGEWGGNQPQHF.

This chain links TRBV11-2 with TRBJ2-7; 9 bases match TRBD1. The CDR3 runs to 16 residues. J lost 2 bases, V lost 5 bases, and 10 bases had no gene match. The germline gives CDR1 SGHAT, CDR2 FQNNGV. The DNA for the CDR3 is TGTGCCAGCAGCGCCCCGAGCCGACAGGGGGCCTACGAGCAGTACTTC. It yields the protein CASSAPSRQGAYEQYF.

The chain employs TRBV4-1 and TRBJ1-2, with a tentative D call TRBD1 (5 bases). The CDR3 extends over 14 amino acids. The V end was cut by 0 bases, the J end by 6 bases, with 11 bases between. Per germline, CDR1 MGHRA and CDR2 YSYEKL. For the CDR3, the DNA is TGCGCCAGCAGCCAAGATACAGGTGCGGATGGCTACACCTTC. It yields the protein CASSQDTGADGYTF.

This chain uses TRBV9 with TRBJ2-7; D is possibly TRBD2 (7 bases). V lost 3 bases, J lost 0 bases, and 10 bases lay in between. The germline V gene encodes CDR1 SGDLS and CDR2 YYNGEE. CDR3 length: 14 amino acids. The CDR3 nucleotides are TGTGCCAGCAGCGGGGGGGGCGACTCCTACGAGCAGTACTTC. Encoded protein: CASSGGGDSYEQYF.

The table lists this clone with a few counts. This chain uses TRBV6-5 with TRBJ2-1, with D perhaps TRBD1 (6 bases). CDR1 and CDR2 (germline): MNHEY, SVGAGI. This CDR3 is 15 amino acids long. V shed 5 bases and J shed 0 bases, with 11 bases lying between them. The CDR3 loop is CASSRTALSYNEQFF. CDR3 DNA: TGTGCCAGCAGTAGGACAGCCCTCTCCTACAATGAGCAGTTCTTC.

The chain carries TRBV5-4 and TRBJ2-5; TRBD1 is a possible D gene (6 bases). Germline CDR1 reads SGHNT; CDR2 reads YYREEE (reference sequence). Trimming took 4 bases from V and 3 from J, leaving 16 bases between them. The CDR3 has 15 residues. CDR3 in DNA: TGTGCCAGCAGCGCGAGCCCGGGACAAAAAGAGACCCAGTACTTC. Translating gives CASSASPGQKETQYF.

The chain employs TRBV9 and TRBJ2-5; possible D gene TRBD1, 6 bases. CDR1 and CDR2 (germline): SGDLS, YYNGEE. This CDR3 spans 14 amino acids. V lost 4 bases and J lost 4, with 14 bases in between. CDR3 protein: CASSTGNRGETQYF. DNA for the CDR3: TGTGCCAGCAGCACAGGGAACCGGGGAGAGACCCAGTACTTC.

The V and J genes are TRBV11-2 and TRBJ1-1; possible D gene TRBD1, 6 bases. CDR1 is SGHAT, CDR2 FQNNGV, per germline. The CDR3 length is 15 residues. V lost 0 bases and J 7 bases, leaving 15 bases between the germline ends. For the CDR3, the DNA is TGTGCCAGCAGCTTAGAATCTGCAGGGGCGGGTGAAGCTTTCTTT. Translated: CASSLESAGAGEAFF.

This clone is a singleton in its sample. The chain is built from TRBV30 and TRBJ1-1; TRBD1 might be the D (5 bases). V was trimmed by 1 base and J by 5 bases, leaving 17 bases between them. This CDR3 spans 15 amino acids. Germline CDR1 reads GTSNPN; CDR2 reads SVGIG (reference sequence). CDR3 sequence (DNA): TGTGCCTGGAGTGCCTCGACAGTTAGATGGACTGAAGCTTTCTTT. This encodes CAWSASTVRWTEAFF. Filled out from reference TRBV30 and TRBJ1-1, the complete variable domain reads SQTIHQWPATLVQPVGSPLSLECTVEGTSNPNLYWYRQAAGRGLQLLFYSVGIGQISSEVPQNLSASRPQDRQFILSSKKLLLSDSGFYLCAWSASTVRWTEAFFGQGTRLTVV.

This chain links TRBV28 with TRBJ2-7; 8 bases fit TRBD2. V lost 5 bases, J lost 4 bases, and 10 bases stayed unmatched. Germline V gene sequence: CDR1 MDHEN, CDR2 SYDVKM. The CDR3 is made up of 15 amino acids. CDR3 loop: CASSLVTSGPYEQYF. The CDR3 DNA reads as TGTGCCAGCAGTCTCGTTACTAGCGGCCCTTACGAGCAGTACTTC.

The chain carries TRBV4-1 and TRBJ2-1, with 10 positions matching TRBD2. V shed 1 base and J 8 bases; nucleotides not matched to a gene: 5. Germline CDR1 MGHRA, CDR2 YSYEKL. The length of the CDR3 is 15 residues. The CDR3: CASSQVAGGLDEQFF. In DNA, the CDR3 is TGCGCCAGCAGCCAAGTAGCGGGAGGTTTAGATGAGCAGTTCTTC.

This clone has only one observation. The chain's CDR3 is CASSHGTGYEQYF. In DNA form, the CDR3 reads TGCGCCAGCAGCCACGGGACAGGCTACGAGCAGTACTTC. J is TRBJ2-7 and V is TRBV5-1; 8 nucleotides line up with TRBD1. V gave up 4 bases and J gave up 3 bases; unmatched junction bases: 3. Germline CDR1 SGHRS, CDR2 YFSETQ. The CDR3 totals 13 residues.

This sequence joins TRBV27 and TRBJ2-7; 9 nucleotides line up with TRBD1. The CDR3 totals 13 residues. Germline V gene sequence: CDR1 MNHEY, CDR2 SMNVEV (reference sequence). V lost 9 bases and J lost 3; bases outside the gene matches: 6. CDR3 protein: CASGDRAGYEQYF. In DNA form, the CDR3 reads TGTGCCAGTGGGGACAGGGCCGGCTACGAGCAGTACTTC.

The chain links TRBV28 to TRBJ1-5; the D is unclear. Germline CDR1 is MDHEN and CDR2 is SYDVKM. The CDR3 totals 12 residues. Trimming stripped 8 bases from V and 3 bases from J, with 8 bases between. CDR3 protein: CASQDYNQPQHF. CDR3 DNA: TGTGCCAGCCAGGATTACAATCAGCCCCAGCATTTT.

This clone was observed a single time. This chain joins TRBV2 and TRBJ2-2; 7 bases map to TRBD2. With 10 bases clipped from V and 0 bases from J, the junction kept 8 bases outside the gene matches. This CDR3 contains 15 residues. Germline V lookup: CDR1 SNHLY, CDR2 FYNNEI. The CDR3: CAILRGVANTGELFF. The CDR3 DNA is TGTGCCATCCTCCGGGGGGTAGCGAACACCGGGGAGCTGTTTTTT.

The rearrangement links TRBV28 to TRBJ1-2; 10 bases are a match to TRBD1. The V gene's germline CDR1 is MDHEN and CDR2 SYDVKM. After removal of 4 bases from V and 6 bases from J, the junction contained 11 bases not matched to a gene. This CDR3 comprises 16 residues. In DNA form, the CDR3 reads TGTGCCAGCAGTTCCCCTTCGGGACAGGGGAGGGATGGCTACACCTTC. Its protein product is CASSSPSGQGRDGYTF.

This chain uses TRBV11-2 with TRBJ2-1, with a weak D call TRBD2 (6 bases). The ends were cut back, 0 bases at V and 6 bases at J, with 12 bases in the middle. CDR3 size: 15 residues. Germline lookup yields CDR1 SGHAT and CDR2 FQNNGV. CDR3 in amino acids: CASSLEGGEINEQFF. CDR3 DNA: TGTGCCAGCAGCTTAGAAGGCGGGGAGATCAATGAGCAGTTCTTC.